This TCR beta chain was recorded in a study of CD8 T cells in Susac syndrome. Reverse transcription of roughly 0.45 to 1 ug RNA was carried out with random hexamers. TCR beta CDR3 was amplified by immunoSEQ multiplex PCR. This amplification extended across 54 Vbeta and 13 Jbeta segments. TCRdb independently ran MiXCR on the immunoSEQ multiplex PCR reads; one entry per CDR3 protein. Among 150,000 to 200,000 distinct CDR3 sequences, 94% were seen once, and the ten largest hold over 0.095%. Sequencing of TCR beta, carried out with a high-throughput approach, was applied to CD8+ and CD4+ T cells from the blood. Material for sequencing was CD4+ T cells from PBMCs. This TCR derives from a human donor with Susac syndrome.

The CDR3 spells CASSDQGTGNSPLHF. CDR3 DNA sequence: TGTGCCAGCAGTGATCAAGGGACGGGGAATTCACCCCTCCACTTT. V gene TRBV2 combines with J gene TRBJ1-6, with a tentative D call TRBD1 (5 bases). Germline values: CDR1 SNHLY, CDR2 FYNNEI. The ends were cut back, 3 bases at V and 7 bases at J, with 13 bases in the middle. This CDR3 has 15 residues.